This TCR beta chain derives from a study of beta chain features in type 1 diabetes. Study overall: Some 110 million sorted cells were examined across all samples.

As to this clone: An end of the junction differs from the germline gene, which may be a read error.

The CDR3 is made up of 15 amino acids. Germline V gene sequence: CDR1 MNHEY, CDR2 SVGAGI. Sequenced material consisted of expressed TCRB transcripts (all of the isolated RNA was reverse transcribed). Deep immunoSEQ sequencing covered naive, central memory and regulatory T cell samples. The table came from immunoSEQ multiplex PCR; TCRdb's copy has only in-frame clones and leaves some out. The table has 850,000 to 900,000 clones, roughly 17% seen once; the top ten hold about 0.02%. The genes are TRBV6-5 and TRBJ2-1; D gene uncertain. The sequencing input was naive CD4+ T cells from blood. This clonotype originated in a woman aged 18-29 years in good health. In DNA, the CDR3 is TGCGCCAGCAGAGCCACACCCAAACACTACAATGAGCAGTTCTTC. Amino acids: CASRATPKHYNEQFF.